A selection of T cell receptor beta chains follows, all from one sample in a study of blood T cell repertoires in COVID-19. Method: immunoSEQ multiplex PCR; TCRdb's copy keeps in-frame clones and lacks some. The sample lists hundreds of thousands of clones, around 86% seen once, with 5.5% to 6% in the top ten. The sequencing sample was made of peripheral blood. The source is a woman aged 80 or over with COVID-19, enrolled during active disease. CDR3s include the opening cysteine and the closing phenylalanine or tryptophan. The D gene is left open where the match is weak. Size values are once, few and many counts, or a class for expanded clones, and some rows have none.

TRBV10-1,TRBJ2-2,.,many,TGCGCCAGCAGTGGACAGGAACCCTCGAACACCGGGGAGCTGTTTTTT,CASSGQEPSNTGELFF
TRBV18,TRBJ2-6,TRBD1,.,TGTGCCAGCTCACAAGGGACAGGGAACTCTGGGGCCAACGTCCTGACTTTC,CASSQGTGNSGANVLTF
TRBV27,TRBJ2-1,.,.,TGTGCCAGCAGAAAGGACAGCTACAATGAGCAGTTCTTC,CASRKDSYNEQFF
TRBV19,TRBJ1-1,.,.,TGTGCCAGTAGTATAAGGGGGAGTACTGAAGCTTTCTTT,CASSIRGSTEAFF
TRBV5-6,TRBJ1-1,.,.,TGTGCCAGCAGCAAAGGAGGGGATAAGGGGAACACTGAAGCTTTCTTT,CASSKGGDKGNTEAFF
TRBV7-2,TRBJ2-1,TRBD2,.,TGTGCCAGCAGCTCCCGGACTAGCGGGGCCTACAATGAGCAGTTCTTC,CASSSRTSGAYNEQFF
TRBV5-1,TRBJ1-3,.,few,TGCGCCAGCAGCTCAGGACAGCCCTCTGGAAACACCATATATTTT,CASSSGQPSGNTIYF
TRBV28,TRBJ1-6,TRBD1,.,TGTGCCAGCAGTTCAGGGACAGGTATTTCCTATAATTCACCCCTCCACTTT,CASSSGTGISYNSPLHF
TRBV5-6,TRBJ2-1,.,.,TGTGCCAGCAGCTTCTCGAATAGGGGGGGCTACAATGAGCAGTTCTTC,CASSFSNRGGYNEQFF
TRBV24-1,TRBJ1-2,TRBD1,.,TGTGCCACCAGTGATACCCCCGGGACAGGGCCCTATGGCTACACCTTC,CATSDTPGTGPYGYTF
TRBV7-2,TRBJ2-1,TRBD2,.,TGTGCCAGCAGCATACTAGCGGGGGGGAATTACAATGAGCAGTTCTTC,CASSILAGGNYNEQFF
TRBV12-5,TRBJ1-3,TRBD1,.,TGTGCTAGTGGTTTGGGGACAGGTTCTGGAAACACCATATATTTT,CASGLGTGSGNTIYF
TRBV5-1,TRBJ2-3,TRBD2,.,TGCGCCAGCAGCTTTAGCGGGGGGGGCACAGATACGCAGTATTTT,CASSFSGGGTDTQYF
TRBV7-9,TRBJ1-3,.,.,TGTGCCAGCAGCTCGATGCGGGGAAACACCATATATTTT,CASSSMRGNTIYF
TRBV18,TRBJ1-5,TRBD1,.,TGTGCCAGCTCACTTAGCACACAGGGGACCCGGGAGCCCCAGCATTTT,CASSLSTQGTREPQHF
TRBV28,TRBJ1-5,.,.,TGTGCCAGCAGTCGAAATAACAGGGTTTCGAGTCAGCCCCAGCATTTT,CASSRNNRVSSQPQHF
TRBV9,TRBJ1-3,.,.,TGTGCCAGCAGCGTTCAGACTCGTAATCCGTCTGGAAACACCATATATTTT,CASSVQTRNPSGNTIYF
TRBV6-1,TRBJ1-4,.,.,TGTGCCAGCAGTGAAAGGCAGGCTAATGAAAAACTGTTTTTT,CASSERQANEKLFF
TRBV19,TRBJ1-1,.,.,TGTGCCAGTAGTCGGGAGGGTGGTACTGAAGCTTTCTTT,CASSREGGTEAFF
TRBV5-1,TRBJ2-2,.,.,TGCGCCAGCAGCCGGACAGCGGCGAACACCGGGGAGCTGTTTTTT,CASSRTAANTGELFF
TRBV28,TRBJ1-1,TRBD1,.,TGTGCCAGCAGTAAAACCGGGACAGGGGGCCGGGGAGCTTTCTTT,CASSKTGTGGRGAFF
TRBV30,TRBJ2-5,.,.,TGTGCCTGGAGGTTTAAGGGGGAGACCCAGTACTTC,CAWRFKGETQYF
TRBV5-5,TRBJ1-4,TRBD1,.,TGTGCCAGCAGGATACAGGGGAACGAAAAACTGTTTTTT,CASRIQGNEKLFF
TRBV19,TRBJ1-5,.,.,TGTGCCAGTTCCGGTTCGTTATTCAATCAGCCCCAGCATTTT,CASSGSLFNQPQHF
TRBV3-1/TRBV3-2,TRBJ2-2,.,.,TGTGCCAGCAGCCAAAGGGGAGGAACCGGGGAGCTGTTTTTT,CASSQRGGTGELFF
TRBV24-1,TRBJ2-7,TRBD1,.,TGTGCCACCAGTGGGGGACAGTGGCCCTACGAGCAGTACTTC,CATSGGQWPYEQYF
TRBV7-2,TRBJ1-3,TRBD1,once,TGTGCCAGCAGCTCCCTTGGGGGACAGGTTGCATCTGGAAACACCATATATTTT,CASSSLGGQVASGNTIYF
TRBV3-1/TRBV3-2,TRBJ1-1,TRBD1,.,TGTGCCACAGGGGGACCTGAAGCTTTCTTT,CATGGPEAFF
TRBV28,TRBJ1-2,.,.,TGTGCCAGCAGTCTCCCGACAGACTATGGCTACACCTTC,CASSLPTDYGYTF
TRBV18,TRBJ1-3,.,.,TGTGCCAGCTCACCCGACAACTCTGGAAACACCATATATTTT,CASSPDNSGNTIYF
TRBV21-1,TRBJ2-2,.,.,TGTGCCAGCAGCTGGAGTAGCGGGGGGTCCCACACCGGGGAGCTGTTTTTT,CASSWSSGGSHTGELFF
TRBV10-1,TRBJ1-5,.,once,TGCGCCCTAATCGGGACATTCCCACAGCATTTT,CALIGTFPQHF